The text below deals with one TCR beta chain. The source of the sample is a study of OX40 agonist ivuxolimab in advanced cancers. Trimming took 1 base from V and 7 from J, leaving 17 bases between them. Germline CDR1 reads SGHTA; CDR2 reads FQGNSA. The CDR3 spans 16 residues. Clones were sequenced by immunoSEQ multiplex PCR, and TCRdb holds only the in-frame ones, with some missing. The sample has under 85,000 clones, roughly 90% seen once. The chain joins TRBV7-2 to TRBJ2-1; no reliable D call. Material: CD4+ or CD8+ T cells sorted from blood, obtained in a trial of the OX40 agonist ivuxolimab. The source of this sequence is an adult with an advanced solid tumor such as melanoma, head and neck, liver or kidney cancer. The CDR3 spells CASSLGLALGGNEQFF. The CDR3 nucleotides are TGTGCCAGCAGCTTAGGTCTTGCGCTTGGTGGGAATGAGCAGTTCTTC.